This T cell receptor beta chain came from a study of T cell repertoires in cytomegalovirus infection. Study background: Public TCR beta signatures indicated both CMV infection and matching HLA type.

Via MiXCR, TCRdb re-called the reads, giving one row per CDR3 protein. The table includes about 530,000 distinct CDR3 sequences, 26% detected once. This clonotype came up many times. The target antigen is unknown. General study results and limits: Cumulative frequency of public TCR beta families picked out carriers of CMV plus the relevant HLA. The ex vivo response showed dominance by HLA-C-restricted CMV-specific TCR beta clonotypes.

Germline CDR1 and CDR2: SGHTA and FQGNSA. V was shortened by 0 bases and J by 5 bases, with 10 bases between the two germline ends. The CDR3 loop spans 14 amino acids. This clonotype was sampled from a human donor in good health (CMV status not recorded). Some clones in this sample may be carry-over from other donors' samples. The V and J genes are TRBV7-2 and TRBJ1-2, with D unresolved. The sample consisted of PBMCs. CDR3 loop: CASSLADGDYGYTF. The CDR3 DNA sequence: TGTGCCAGCAGCTTAGCGGACGGTGATTATGGCTACACCTTC.